A selection of T cell receptor beta chains follows, all from one sample in a study of vaccination effects on CD4 cells after COVID-19. Antigens of these TCRs are unknown. The repertoire was sequenced with immunoSEQ multiplex PCR; TCRdb's copy has only in-frame clones and lacks some. Seen here are roughly 33,000 clones, more than 70% observed once, and the top ten hold under 30%. The sample consisted of CD4+ T cells from PBMCs cultured with HCoV-OC43 spike peptides, taken before COVID-19 vaccination. The receptors come from a human donor who received a COVID-19 vaccine. Each CDR3 is given with its conserved first and last residue. The D gene is left open where the match is weak. The size of a clone is reported for some rows only, either as once, few or many, or as a class for expanded clones.

CDR3 length	V gene	clone size	D gene	J gene	CDR3 DNA	CDR3 protein
15	TRBV13	once	TRBD1	TRBJ2-3	TGTGCCAGCAGCCCCAGGACAGGGCTGATAGATACGCAGTATTTT	CASSPRTGLIDTQYF
14	TRBV9	once	NA	TRBJ2-1	TGTGCCAGCAGCGTTCACAGGGTGGAGGATGAGCAGTTCTTC	CASSVHRVEDEQFF
12	TRBV29-1	NA	NA	TRBJ2-1	TGCAGCGTTGAAGATCGACTCAATGAGCAGTTCTTC	CSVEDRLNEQFF
14	TRBV5-4	NA	TRBD2	TRBJ2-7	TGTGCCAGCAGCCCCTGGGGGGGTACCGTCGAGCAGTACTTC	CASSPWGGTVEQYF
12	TRBV29-1	NA	NA	TRBJ2-2	TGCAGCGCCAGGTCGAACACCGGGGAGCTGTTTTTT	CSARSNTGELFF
15	TRBV11-3	NA	TRBD2	TRBJ2-1	TGTGCCAGCAGCCCTAGCGGGGGTTCCTACAATGAGCAGTTCTTC	CASSPSGGSYNEQFF
14	TRBV7-2	few	NA	TRBJ2-2	TGTGCCAGCATCCAAGGAACGAACACCGGGGAGCTGTTTTTT	CASIQGTNTGELFF
12	TRBV6-6	NA	NA	TRBJ2-7	TGTGCCAGCAGTTACTCGGAATCGGTGGGTTACTTC	CASSYSESVGYF
15	TRBV5-4	NA	TRBD1	TRBJ1-2	TGTGCCAGCAGCTTTAGACAGGGGTCCAACTATGGCTACACCTTC	CASSFRQGSNYGYTF
14	TRBV6-2/TRBV6-3	NA	NA	TRBJ2-2	TGTGCCAGCAGTTATAATCGGGGCACCGGGGAGCTGTTTTTT	CASSYNRGTGELFF
16	TRBV9	NA	NA	TRBJ2-5	TGTGCCAGCAGCGTAGACGCGTTTGGAGGGCGGGAGACCCAGTACTTC	CASSVDAFGGRETQYF
12	TRBV6-6	NA	NA	TRBJ2-7	TGTGCCAGCAAGGCAGACTCCTACGAGCAGTACTTC	CASKADSYEQYF
14	TRBV6-1	few	NA	TRBJ1-6	TGTGCCAGCAGTGAAGCGCGATGGACTTCACCCCTCCACTTT	CASSEARWTSPLHF
12	TRBV2	few	NA	TRBJ1-5	TGTGCCAGCAGTGACGAGGGCCAGCCCCAGCATTTT	CASSDEGQPQHF
20	TRBV18	NA	TRBD2	TRBJ2-1	TGTGCCAGCTCACCAGGCGTTAATTGGGGACTAGCGTCCTCCCATTATGAGCAGTTCTTC	CASSPGVNWGLASSHYEQFF
15	TRBV28	NA	NA	TRBJ2-1	TGTGCCAGCAGTTCCTCAGGGATGAGGGACAATGAGCAGTTCTTC	CASSSSGMRDNEQFF
13	TRBV5-1	NA	NA	TRBJ2-2	TGCGCCAGCAGCTTGGAGGCGACCGGGGAGCTGTTTTTT	CASSLEATGELFF
16	TRBV11-2	NA	NA	TRBJ2-5	TGTGCCAGCAGCCCAAGACGGGACACCGCGGGGGAGACCCAGTACTTC	CASSPRRDTAGETQYF
14	TRBV11-1	NA	NA	TRBJ1-1	TGTGCCAGCAGCACCGGGACGCCAAACACTGAAGCTTTCTTT	CASSTGTPNTEAFF
18	TRBV7-9	NA	NA	TRBJ1-3	TGTGCCAGCAGCTTAGCGCTAATCAGGGATCTGGCTGGAAACACCATATATTTT	CASSLALIRDLAGNTIYF
14	TRBV7-9	NA	TRBD1	TRBJ1-2	TGTGCCAGCAGCTTAAAAGGACAGGGTTATGGCTACACCTTC	CASSLKGQGYGYTF
15	TRBV19	NA	NA	TRBJ1-1	TGTGCCAGTAGTCCCAAGGGGAAGCAGTTCGCTGAAGCTTTCTTT	CASSPKGKQFAEAFF
14	TRBV20-1	NA	TRBD2	TRBJ2-1	TGCAGTGCCAGTGAGACTAGCGGATACAATGAGCAGTTCTTC	CSASETSGYNEQFF
15	TRBV9	NA	NA	TRBJ1-2	TGTGCCAGCAGCGTAGCCCTCGACCCACACAAGGGCTACACCTTC	CASSVALDPHKGYTF
13	TRBV4-2	many	NA	TRBJ2-3	TGTGCCAGCAGCCAAGATCAAGCAGATACGCAGTATTTT	CASSQDQADTQYF
13	TRBV6-6	NA	NA	TRBJ1-5	TGTGCCAGCAGTTCAAGGACGGACCAGCCCCAGCATTTT	CASSSRTDQPQHF
14	TRBV6-5	NA	TRBD1	TRBJ1-2	TGTGCCAGCAGTTCCCCGACAGGGCTCTATGGCTACACCTTC	CASSSPTGLYGYTF
14	TRBV5-1	NA	TRBD1	TRBJ1-1	TGCGCCAGCAGCGCCCCGGGACAGGGGGCAGAAGCTTTCTTT	CASSAPGQGAEAFF
14	TRBV4-1	NA	NA	TRBJ1-1	TGCGCCAGCAGCCTCCTAGGACAGAACACTGAAGCTTTCTTT	CASSLLGQNTEAFF
15	TRBV7-2	NA	NA	TRBJ1-5	TGTGCCAGCAGCTTAGCGCTAGACCGCTATCAGCCCCAGCATTTT	CASSLALDRYQPQHF
15	TRBV4-1	few	NA	TRBJ1-2	TGCGCCAGCAGCCCTCTTCCAGGAGGGTCCTATGGCTACACCTTC	CASSPLPGGSYGYTF
15	TRBV11-3	medium-sized	NA	TRBJ2-2	TGTGCCAGCAGCTTAGATAACACAGGGACCCGGGAGCTGTTTTTT	CASSLDNTGTRELFF
16	TRBV19	NA	NA	TRBJ1-5	TGTGCCAGTAGTATAGTCCAGGGGAGGCGCAATCAGCCCCAGCATTTT	CASSIVQGRRNQPQHF
14	TRBV19	NA	NA	TRBJ1-4	TGTGCCAGTAGTATAACGGGGACTAATGAAAAACTGTTTTTT	CASSITGTNEKLFF
16	TRBV9	NA	TRBD2	TRBJ2-7	TGTGCCAGCAGCGTAGCAGGACTAGCGGGAGCTGGCGAGCAGTACTTC	CASSVAGLAGAGEQYF
15	TRBV6-4	NA	TRBD1	TRBJ2-3	TGTGCCAGCAGTGACGTGACAGGGGGCGCAGATACGCAGTATTTT	CASSDVTGGADTQYF
14	TRBV6-4	once	NA	TRBJ1-4	TGTGCCAGCAGTGACAGGGGGACTAATGAAAAACTGTTTTTT	CASSDRGTNEKLFF
12	TRBV29-1	NA	NA	TRBJ2-2	TGCAGCGTTGCCAGGGACACCGGGGAGCTGTTTTTT	CSVARDTGELFF
14	TRBV28	NA	NA	TRBJ2-6	TGTGCCAGCAGTAAGACTACTGGGGCCAACGTCCTGACTTTC	CASSKTTGANVLTF
13	TRBV4-3	NA	NA	TRBJ2-1	TGCGCCAGCAGCCAAGCGGCAAGCACTGAGCAGTTCTTC	CASSQAASTEQFF
18	TRBV3-1/TRBV3-2	NA	TRBD2	TRBJ2-3	TGTGCCAGCAGCCAAGAATGGCGGGGGGCTCCCTCGGGAGATACGCAGTATTTT	CASSQEWRGAPSGDTQYF
17	TRBV11-2	NA	NA	TRBJ2-2	TGTGCCAGCAGCTCACCGGTGGGAGCTTCGAACACCGGGGAGCTGTTTTTT	CASSSPVGASNTGELFF
12	TRBV3-1/TRBV3-2	once	NA	TRBJ2-7	TGTGCCAGCAGCGTTGGAGCGTACGAGCAGTACTTC	CASSVGAYEQYF
13	TRBV10-1	NA	TRBD1	TRBJ2-7	TGCGCCAGAAAGGGACAGGGGGGAGACGAGCAGTACTTC	CARKGQGGDEQYF
20	TRBV5-4	NA	TRBD1	TRBJ2-6	TGTGCCAGCAGCTTGGTGCCGTGGGGACAGGGGGCCTCGGGGGCCAACGTCCTGACTTTC	CASSLVPWGQGASGANVLTF
13	TRBV2	NA	NA	TRBJ1-6	TGTGCCAGCAATCCCTATACGGGACAAAGTCTCCACTTT	CASNPYTGQSLHF
14	TRBV11-2	NA	NA	TRBJ1-1	TGTGCCAGCAGCTTAAACACAGGCGCAACTGAAGCTTTCTTT	CASSLNTGATEAFF
13	TRBV6-5	NA	TRBD1	TRBJ1-2	TGTGCCATCAACAAACAGGGGATTGATGGCTACACCTTC	CAINKQGIDGYTF
16	TRBV2	NA	TRBD1	TRBJ2-6	TGTGCCAGCACAGGGGGCAACTTTGGTGGGGCCAACGTCCTGACTTTC	CASTGGNFGGANVLTF
14	TRBV5-4	NA	NA	TRBJ2-6	TGTGCCAGCAGCGGATCAATAGGGGCCAACGTCCTGACTTTC	CASSGSIGANVLTF
13	TRBV30	NA	NA	TRBJ1-2	TGTGCCCTAGGGGCACCCCCGGGCTATGGCTACACCTTC	CALGAPPGYGYTF
14	TRBV30	NA	NA	TRBJ2-2	TGTGCCTGGAGTGTGGGTGCGAACACCGGGGAGCTGTTTTTT	CAWSVGANTGELFF
13	TRBV29-1	NA	NA	TRBJ2-1	TGCAGCGTTGCGACCCACCCGGGCGATGAGCAGTTCTTC	CSVATHPGDEQFF
12	TRBV6-5	NA	NA	TRBJ1-4	TGTGCCAGCAGACAGGGCGATGAAAAACTGTTTTTT	CASRQGDEKLFF